These 13 T cell receptor beta chains share one sample of origin, sequenced in a study of T cell changes during pregnancy in multiple sclerosis. Using immunoSEQ multiplex PCR, the repertoire was profiled, and TCRdb retains in-frame clones only, with some absent. Counted here are 45,000 to 55,000 clones, over 75% occurring once; the ten biggest clones make up around 1.3%. Sequences were derived from CD4+ T cells from peripheral blood mononuclear cells, sampled in the second trimester of pregnancy. The origin of the receptors is a female donor with multiple sclerosis, enrolled in a pregnancy study.

The CDR3 here is CAWRGISRLGTNEQFF. CDR3 nucleotide sequence: TGTGCCTGGAGAGGTATTAGTAGACTAGGGACCAATGAGCAGTTCTTC. The V call is TRBV30, the J call TRBJ2-1; D perhaps matches TRBD2 (6 bases). Germline V gene sequence: CDR1 GTSNPN, CDR2 SVGIG (reference sequence). V dropped 3 bases and J dropped 6 bases, with 21 bases sitting between them. This CDR3 has 16 residues.

The CDR3 spells CASRQDGTSYEQYF. The CDR3 coding sequence is TGTGCCAGCAGACAGGACGGCACCTCCTACGAGCAGTACTTC. The chain is built from TRBV6-5 and TRBJ2-7; weak D call: TRBD1 (5 bases). Trimming stripped 6 bases from V and 0 bases from J, with 12 bases between. This CDR3 has 14 residues. Per the germline V gene, CDR1 is MNHEY and CDR2 is SVGAGI.

This clone was observed a single time. V and J are TRBV30 and TRBJ2-5; TRBD2 agrees at 10 bases. Per the germline V gene, CDR1 is GTSNPN and CDR2 is SVGIG (reference sequence). V was pared by 0 bases and J by 4 bases, with 8 bases of the junction left unmatched. The CDR3 totals 16 residues. The CDR3 nucleotides read TGTGCCTGGAGTGTATACTCTAGCGGGAGACGAGAGACCCAGTACTTC. This gives the protein CAWSVYSSGRRETQYF. Full variable domain (rest looked up from reference TRBV30 and TRBJ2-5): SQTIHQWPATLVQPVGSPLSLECTVEGTSNPNLYWYRQAAGRGLQLLFYSVGIGQISSEVPQNLSASRPQDRQFILSSKKLLLSDSGFYLCAWSVYSSGRRETQYFGPGTRLLVL.

In its sample, this clone was seen once. The J gene is TRBJ1-1, the V gene TRBV9; TRBD1 aligns across 10 bases. Germline V CDR1 and CDR2: SGDLS, YYNGEE. After removal of 4 bases from V and 1 base from J, the junction contained 7 bases not matched to a gene. The CDR3 is 16 amino acids. CDR3 sequence reads: CASSPRTGGTNTEAFF. The DNA of the CDR3 is TGTGCCAGCAGCCCCCGGACAGGGGGGACGAACACTGAAGCTTTCTTT.

V usage is TRBV30 and J usage is TRBJ2-5; TRBD2 is a possible D gene (5 bases). Germline V gives CDR1 GTSNPN, CDR2 SVGIG (reference sequence). The V end lost 2 bases, the J end lost 4 bases, and 14 bases lay between the germline ends. This CDR3 spans 14 amino acids. The chain's CDR3 is CAWSQLDEGETQYF. The CDR3, as DNA: TGTGCCTGGAGTCAACTAGATGAGGGAGAGACCCAGTACTTC. The full variable domain, in which reference TRBV30 and TRBJ2-5 provide the parts outside the CDR3, is SQTIHQWPATLVQPVGSPLSLECTVEGTSNPNLYWYRQAAGRGLQLLFYSVGIGQISSEVPQNLSASRPQDRQFILSSKKLLLSDSGFYLCAWSQLDEGETQYFGPGTRLLVL.

This clone was seen only a few times. This chain joins TRBV28 and TRBJ1-1; no clear D gene. Germline CDR1 reads MDHEN; CDR2 reads SYDVKM. The CDR3 totals 12 residues. V lost 11 bases, J lost 1 base, and 11 bases lay in between. DNA of the CDR3: TGTGCCCTCCGGAGTCCGAACACTGAAGCTTTCTTT. Amino acids: CALRSPNTEAFF.

The gene calls are TRBV5-1 and TRBJ2-7, with a tentative D call TRBD2 (6 bases). Trimming left V 2 bases short and J 3 bases short, with 27 bases between. This CDR3 comprises 19 residues. Germline-derived CDR1 and CDR2 are SGHRS and YFSETQ. The CDR3 DNA reads as TGCGCCAGCAGCTTTAACCCCTTCCCCCTCCGGGACTTAGACTACGAGCAGTACTTC. It translates to CASSFNPFPLRDLDYEQYF. The complete variable domain, with remaining parts taken from reference TRBV5-1 and TRBJ2-7, reads KAGVTQTPRYLIKTRGQQVTLSCSPISGHRSVSWYQQTPGQGLQFLFEYFSETQRNKGNFPGRFSGRQFSNSRSEMNVSTLELGDSALYLCASSFNPFPLRDLDYEQYFGPGTRLTVT.

This chain links TRBV9 with TRBJ2-1, with 8 bases fitting TRBD2. V lost 0 bases to trimming and J lost 9 bases; unmatched junction nucleotides: 8. The CDR3 covers 15 residues. CDR1 is SGDLS, CDR2 YYNGEE, per germline. The CDR3 region has the DNA TGTGCCAGCAGCGTAGAGCTAATAGCGGGAACTGAGCAGTTCTTC. Residues: CASSVELIAGTEQFF.

This clone was seen a few times. The J gene is TRBJ1-1, the V gene TRBV30; no clear D gene. V was cut by 1 base and J by 8 bases, with 8 bases left in between. The CDR3 totals 11 residues. The germline V gene has CDR1 GTSNPN and CDR2 SVGIG (reference sequence). CDR3 in DNA: TGTGCCTGGAGTGATTCGGGGGAAGCTTTCTTT. Translated: CAWSDSGEAFF.

The sample holds one count of this clone. The V gene is TRBV2, the J gene TRBJ2-1; D is perhaps TRBD2 (7 bases). This CDR3 spans 12 amino acids. CDR1 SNHLY and CDR2 FYNNEI come from the germline V gene. The V gene lost 5 bases and the J gene lost 10 bases, with 12 bases spanning the gap. CDR3 coding DNA: TGTGCCAGCAGTCCCTCGGGGGGCGAGCAGTTCTTC. This gives the protein CASSPSGGEQFF.

V usage is TRBV7-2 and J usage is TRBJ1-4, with 10 bases fitting TRBD1. The germline gives CDR1 SGHTA, CDR2 FQGNSA. Germline trimming cut 5 bases from V and 7 bases from J; bases unmatched to any gene: 7. This CDR3 is 15 amino acids long. CDR3: CASSPRRDRGEKLFF. The CDR3 DNA follows: TGTGCCAGCAGCCCCCGGAGGGACAGGGGTGAAAAACTGTTTTTT.

This clone was picked up one time. The J gene is TRBJ2-1, the V gene TRBV5-1; TRBD1 is a possible D gene (5 bases). The V gene's germline CDR1 is SGHRS and CDR2 YFSETQ. V lost 0 bases to trimming and J lost 6 bases, with 13 bases between them. The length of the CDR3 is 15 residues. CDR3 residues: CASSLAAGRLNEQFF. DNA for the CDR3: TGCGCCAGCAGCTTGGCGGCAGGGCGTCTCAATGAGCAGTTCTTC.

The CDR3 DNA reads TGCAGCGTTCACCCGACAGGGGGCAATGCTTTCTTT. It codes for CSVHPTGGNAFF. This rearrangement joins TRBV29-1 to TRBJ1-1; TRBD1 matches at 10 bases. Trimming at V came to 5 bases and at J to 11 bases, leaving 8 bases not matched to a gene. Germline V gives CDR1 SQVTM, CDR2 ANQGSEA. The CDR3 is 12 residues long.